Each of the 15 T cell receptor beta chains below was sequenced from the same sample in a study of blood T cell repertoires in COVID-19. Clones were read by immunoSEQ multiplex PCR, and TCRdb kept only the in-frame ones, dropping some. In the table there are more than 95,000 clones, more than 80% of which are singletons. Sequenced input: peripheral blood. The receptor set was obtained from a woman between 65 and 79 years old with acute or convalescent COVID-19.

The chain is built from TRBV27 and TRBJ1-6, with a possible D match to TRBD1 (5 bases). The CDR3 is 17 amino acids. Per the germline V gene, CDR1 is MNHEY and CDR2 is SMNVEV (reference sequence). Trimming took 5 bases from V and 8 from J, leaving 22 bases between them. CDR3 amino acids: CASSPTNPGRGDSPLHF. CDR3 sequence (DNA): TGTGCCAGCAGTCCTACTAACCCGGGACGCGGGGATTCACCCCTCCACTTT.

The chain is built from TRBV19 and TRBJ2-2; TRBD2 might be the D (6 bases). Trimming shortened V by 7 bases and J by 5 bases, and 20 bases separated the two germline ends. The CDR3 contains 16 residues. Germline V CDR1 and CDR2: LNHDA, SQIVND (reference sequence). CDR3 amino acids: CASTRTYNGGTGELFF. DNA of the CDR3: TGTGCCAGTACCCGGACCTACAATGGGGGGACCGGGGAGCTGTTTTTT.

The genes are TRBV18 and TRBJ1-1; no clear D gene. The CDR3 contains 13 residues. The V and J ends lost 6 bases and 1 base respectively, with 9 bases between them. The germline V gene has CDR1 KGHSH and CDR2 LQKENI. The CDR3 loop is CASSPSGNTEAFF. CDR3 in DNA: TGTGCCAGCTCCCCGAGTGGGAACACTGAAGCTTTCTTT.

V and J are TRBV5-5 and TRBJ1-2, with a tentative D call TRBD1 (6 bases). V was clipped by 4 bases and J by 1 base, with 17 bases between them. Germline CDR1 SGHKS, CDR2 YYEKEE (reference sequence). The CDR3 loop spans 16 amino acids. The DNA for the CDR3 is TGTGCCAGCAGCCCTGCCACAGGGTTACATAACTATGGCTACACCTTC. Residues: CASSPATGLHNYGYTF.

In its sample, this clone was seen a few times. CDR3 coding DNA: TGTGCCAGCAGTTTGTCCGGGAACTACGAGCAGTACTTC. Translation gives CASSLSGNYEQYF. The chain joins TRBV12-3 or TRBV12-4 to TRBJ2-7, with a possible D match to TRBD2 (5 bases). This CDR3 has 13 residues. V lost 3 bases and J lost 3, with 9 bases in between.

Regarding this clone: The junction departs from germline at one end; a sequencing error may be responsible. The chain couples TRBV7-7 to TRBJ2-5; TRBD1 matches at 7 bases. Germline loops: CDR1 SSHAT, CDR2 FNYEAQ (reference sequence). The CDR3 spans 15 residues. In DNA form, the CDR3 reads TGTGCTAGCAGCACGCGACAGGGACGCTTAGAGACCCAGTACTTC. This gives the protein CASSTRQGRLETQYF.

The chain employs TRBV12-5 and TRBJ2-1, with D uncertain. Trimming pared 4 bases from V and 6 bases from J, leaving 7 bases between. The CDR3 extends over 12 amino acids. CDR1 and CDR2 from the germline V gene are LGHNT and FRNRAP. CDR3 bases: TGTGCTAGTGGTTCCCCCCTCAATGAGCAGTTCTTC. Translated: CASGSPLNEQFF.

The chain couples TRBV2 to TRBJ1-2; 8 bases fit TRBD1. CDR1 is SNHLY and CDR2 is FYNNEI in the germline V gene. This CDR3 region has 13 residues. V lost 6 bases, J lost 4 bases, and 4 bases stayed unmatched. The CDR3 protein is CASRSTGAYGYTF. CDR3 nucleotides: TGTGCCAGCAGATCGACAGGGGCCTATGGCTACACCTTC.

This sequence joins TRBV5-5 and TRBJ1-2; D possibly corresponds to TRBD1 (6 bases). Trimming removed 4 bases from V and 4 bases from J, with 14 bases in between. This CDR3 region has 14 residues. Germline V CDR1 and CDR2: SGHKS, YYEKEE (reference sequence). The CDR3 loop is CASSRDTTPYGYTF. CDR3 DNA sequence: TGTGCCAGCAGCCGGGACACCACTCCCTATGGCTACACCTTC.

V is TRBV5-1 and J is TRBJ1-1; 7 bases match TRBD1. Germline V gene sequence: CDR1 SGHRS, CDR2 YFSETQ. This CDR3 is 14 amino acids long. The trim removed 0 bases at V and 7 bases at J, leaving 6 bases unmatched. CDR3: CASSLDPGTDEAFF. CDR3 sequence (DNA): TGCGCCAGCAGCTTGGATCCCGGGACAGATGAAGCTTTCTTT.

The genes are TRBV27 and TRBJ1-1, with D perhaps TRBD1 (6 bases). Deletions cut 7 bases from V and 0 bases from J, with 15 bases between. Germline assignment: CDR1 MNHEY and CDR2 SMNVEV (reference sequence). This CDR3 contains 15 residues. The CDR3 protein is CASKETGQMNTEAFF. The CDR3 DNA reads TGTGCCAGCAAGGAGACAGGACAAATGAACACTGAAGCTTTCTTT.

The rearrangement joins TRBV5-1 to TRBJ1-6; no definite D call. The CDR3 has 14 amino acids. From germline, CDR1 is SGHRS and CDR2 YFSETQ. Trimming cost V 0 bases and J 8 bases, with 9 bases left between them. The CDR3 DNA reads as TGCGCCAGCAGCTTGGCCGTCCGGTATTCACCCCTCCACTTT. Protein: CASSLAVRYSPLHF.

J is TRBJ2-2 and V is TRBV19; D may be TRBD2 (6 bases). The CDR3 extends over 17 amino acids. The germline V and J ends were trimmed by 7 bases and 7 bases, with 25 bases remaining between them. Germline V gene sequence: CDR1 LNHDA, CDR2 SQIVND (reference sequence). The CDR3: CASIPAGWRGRGGELFF. The CDR3 coding sequence is TGTGCCAGTATCCCGGCAGGCTGGCGGGGCCGGGGCGGGGAGCTGTTTTTT.

This clone was detected only a few times. The chain is built from TRBV19 and TRBJ2-3, with 7 bases lining up with TRBD2. The CDR3 runs 16 residues. Germline V gene lookup returns CDR1 LNHDA and CDR2 SQIVND (reference sequence). J was trimmed by 0 bases and V by 3 bases; bases with no gene match: 6. CDR3 sequence reads: CASSMGGMGSTDTQYF. The DNA of the CDR3 is TGTGCCAGTAGTATGGGAGGGATGGGAAGCACAGATACGCAGTATTTT.

The J gene is TRBJ1-1, the V gene TRBV30; D might be TRBD1 (5 bases). The CDR3 extends over 13 amino acids. From germline, CDR1 is GTSNPN and CDR2 SVGIG (reference sequence). Trimming cost V 3 bases and J 3 bases, with 11 bases left between them. The CDR3 sequence: CAWSLRGDTEAFF. CDR3 nucleotide sequence: TGTGCCTGGAGCCTTCGGGGGGACACTGAAGCTTTCTTT.